This is a list of T cell receptor beta chains from one sample in a study of CD8 T cells in ankylosing spondylitis. Via MiXCR, TCRdb re-called the 5' RACE reads, giving one row per CDR3 protein. The sample has 700,000 to 1,000,000 distinct CDR3 sequences; 10% to 15% are singletons. Sample: blood, either unsorted or a sorted T cell fraction (not recorded which). The receptor set was obtained from a male donor with ankylosing spondylitis. Each CDR3 is given with its conserved first and last residue. A D gene is named only where the DNA matches it firmly. Rows may omit the clone size; those that give it use once, few, many or a size class.

size: .
J: TRBJ2-3
D: .
V: TRBV20-1
DNA: TGCAGTGCTAGAGCTCACGTACTCACAGATACGCAGTATTTT
CDR3: CSARAHVLTDTQYF

size: .
J: TRBJ2-5
D: .
V: TRBV10-2
DNA: TGCGCCAGCAGGGCCGGGACACGGATAGAGACCCAGTACTTC
CDR3: CASRAGTRIETQYF

size: .
J: TRBJ1-1
D: .
V: TRBV28
DNA: TGTGCCAGCAGTTTGGCAGCTAGCACAGACACTGAAGCTTTCTTT
CDR3: CASSLAASTDTEAFF

size: .
J: TRBJ1-1
D: TRBD1
V: TRBV7-9
DNA: TGTGCCAGCAGCTCCTCTCAGGGGGTGGTCGGAGCTTTCTTT
CDR3: CASSSSQGVVGAFF

size: few
J: TRBJ2-1
D: .
V: TRBV20-1
DNA: TGCAGTGCTACCCCTCCGGCAGTTCTTGTCTACAATGAGCAGTTCTTC
CDR3: CSATPPAVLVYNEQFF

size: few
J: TRBJ1-6
D: TRBD1
V: TRBV20-1
DNA: TGCAGTGCTAGAGGCAGGGACAGAGGTTACCACTTT
CDR3: CSARGRDRGYHF

size: few
J: TRBJ1-2
D: .
V: TRBV6-5
DNA: TGTGCCAGCAGTTACTCGTCGCTTGGCCAGGGGTATGGCTACACCTTC
CDR3: CASSYSSLGQGYGYTF

size: .
J: TRBJ2-1
D: .
V: TRBV4-3
DNA: TGCGCCAGCAGCCAAGAGTGGCCCCCACTTTACAATGAGCAGTTCTTC
CDR3: CASSQEWPPLYNEQFF

size: once
J: TRBJ1-2
D: .
V: TRBV18
DNA: TGTGCCAGCTCACCAGAGACGAATGTCGGAAATGGCTACACCTTC
CDR3: CASSPETNVGNGYTF

size: many
J: TRBJ2-1
D: TRBD2
V: TRBV20-1
DNA: TGCAGTGCCTCCAGACTAGCGGGAGTTGAAGAGCAGTTCTTC
CDR3: CSASRLAGVEEQFF

size: .
J: TRBJ1-2
D: TRBD1
V: TRBV7-2
DNA: TGTGCCAGCATCCCATATGACAGGGAAGGCTATGGCTACACCTTC
CDR3: CASIPYDREGYGYTF

size: .
J: TRBJ2-7
D: .
V: TRBV20-1
DNA: TGCAGTGCTCCAGACTTGGCCCACTCCTACGAGCAGTACTTC
CDR3: CSAPDLAHSYEQYF

size: .
J: TRBJ2-1
D: .
V: TRBV20-1
DNA: TGCAGTGTCCCGGGAGAGGCCAGAGATGAGCAGTTCTTC
CDR3: CSVPGEARDEQFF

size: few
J: TRBJ2-2
D: TRBD2
V: TRBV20-1
DNA: TGCAGTGCCACCCGGGGACTAGCGGGCGGGGAGCTGTTTTTT
CDR3: CSATRGLAGGELFF

size: few
J: TRBJ2-2
D: TRBD1
V: TRBV25-1
DNA: TGTGCCAGCAGTTGGGACAGGGCGAACACCGGGGAGCTGTTTTTT
CDR3: CASSWDRANTGELFF

size: few
J: TRBJ2-7
D: .
V: TRBV20-1
DNA: TGCAGTGCTAAAGGACAGCTCTCCTACGAGCAGTACTTC
CDR3: CSAKGQLSYEQYF

size: few
J: TRBJ2-7
D: TRBD1
V: TRBV5-6
DNA: TGTGCCAGCAGCTTGGTCTCCAGGGGGAAGGGCTACGAGCAGTACTTC
CDR3: CASSLVSRGKGYEQYF

size: few
J: TRBJ1-5
D: .
V: TRBV5-1
DNA: TGCGCCAGCAGCTTCGAAATAAATCAGCCCCAGCATTTT
CDR3: CASSFEINQPQHF

size: few
J: TRBJ1-2
D: .
V: TRBV9
DNA: TGTGCCAGCAGCGTAGCCGGGCGGCAGGACTATGGCTACACCTTC
CDR3: CASSVAGRQDYGYTF

size: .
J: TRBJ2-1
D: .
V: TRBV4-3
DNA: TGCGCCAGCAGCCAGTGGACCAGACCCAATGAGCAGTTCTTC
CDR3: CASSQWTRPNEQFF

size: few
J: TRBJ2-2
D: .
V: TRBV5-1
DNA: TGCGCCAGCAGCTTGGCCTTAGGGTCGGGCACCGGGGAGCTGTTTTTT
CDR3: CASSLALGSGTGELFF

size: many
J: TRBJ2-1
D: .
V: TRBV7-2
DNA: TGTGCCAGCAGCTTGCGGGGGACAGTACTCTCCTACAATGAGCAGTTCTTC
CDR3: CASSLRGTVLSYNEQFF

size: .
J: TRBJ2-3
D: .
V: TRBV5-1
DNA: TGCGCCAGCAGCCCCAGGACTTCAGATACGCAGTATTTT
CDR3: CASSPRTSDTQYF

size: many
J: TRBJ2-7
D: .
V: TRBV29-1
DNA: TGCAGCGCTGCGACCTTACATCACCCCGAGCAGTACTTC
CDR3: CSAATLHHPEQYF

size: few
J: TRBJ2-3
D: .
V: TRBV27
DNA: TGTGCCAGCAGCCTATCGGGGGCCGGGAGGAAGCGGGATACGCAGTATTTT
CDR3: CASSLSGAGRKRDTQYF

size: .
J: TRBJ2-7
D: .
V: TRBV25-1
DNA: TGTGCCAGCAGTGAGGCCTCGGGTGGAGGACTAGGGGGAAGGCAGTACTTC
CDR3: CASSEASGGGLGGRQYF

size: many
J: TRBJ2-7
D: .
V: TRBV7-9
DNA: TGTGCCAGCAGCTTAGGGGACCAGGGGCCCTACGAGCAGTACTTC
CDR3: CASSLGDQGPYEQYF

size: few
J: TRBJ2-3
D: TRBD2
V: TRBV6-1
DNA: TGTGCCAGCAATCGACTAGCGGGAGGGCCCATCCCAGATACGCAGTATTTT
CDR3: CASNRLAGGPIPDTQYF

size: many
J: TRBJ1-1
D: .
V: TRBV29-1
DNA: TGCAGCGTTGAATGGTTGAGGAACACTGAAGCTTTCTTT
CDR3: CSVEWLRNTEAFF

size: .
J: TRBJ1-5
D: .
V: TRBV19
DNA: TGTGCCACCACTAACACGGGCAATCAGCCCCAGCATTTT
CDR3: CATTNTGNQPQHF

size: many
J: TRBJ2-7
D: .
V: TRBV20-1
DNA: TGCAGTGCTAGGGGGGGGCTCCCCTACGAGCAGTACTTC
CDR3: CSARGGLPYEQYF

size: .
J: TRBJ1-6
D: .
V: TRBV6-1
DNA: TGTGCCAGCAGGCCCGCAGGGTTGCCCTATAATTCACCCCTCCACTTT
CDR3: CASRPAGLPYNSPLHF

size: many
J: TRBJ2-3
D: .
V: TRBV7-2
DNA: TGTGCCAGCAGCTTAGGTGGGGGTGTTGATACGCAGTATTTT
CDR3: CASSLGGGVDTQYF

size: few
J: TRBJ2-1
D: .
V: TRBV11-1
DNA: TGTGCCAGCAGGAATCGGAAGCGAGCGGAATACAATGAGCAGTTCTTC
CDR3: CASRNRKRAEYNEQFF

size: many
J: TRBJ2-7
D: .
V: TRBV20-1
DNA: TGCAGTGCTAGCCTCCGGAGGGGGCTATACGAGCAGTACTTC
CDR3: CSASLRRGLYEQYF

size: few
J: TRBJ2-2
D: .
V: TRBV20-1
DNA: TGCAGTGCTAGAAAGTTTCCGGGACTTGGATCGACCGGGGAGCTGTTTTTT
CDR3: CSARKFPGLGSTGELFF

size: .
J: TRBJ1-2
D: .
V: TRBV7-2
DNA: TGTGCCAGCAGCTTAGCGTACAACCGGGGCGGCTACACCTTC
CDR3: CASSLAYNRGGYTF

size: .
J: TRBJ2-3
D: .
V: TRBV20-1
DNA: TGCAGTGCTGGCCCAGGCAGGTCAGATACGCAGTATTTT
CDR3: CSAGPGRSDTQYF

size: few
J: TRBJ2-3
D: TRBD2
V: TRBV4-2
DNA: TGTGCCAGCAGCCCTGGACTAGCGGGGAGGCCCACAGATACGCAGTATTTT
CDR3: CASSPGLAGRPTDTQYF

size: .
J: TRBJ2-7
D: TRBD2
V: TRBV11-1
DNA: TGTGCCAGCAGCCTGGGACTAGCGTTCTACTACGAGCAGTACTTC
CDR3: CASSLGLAFYYEQYF

size: .
J: TRBJ2-1
D: .
V: TRBV5-1
DNA: TGCGCCAGCAGCTCCTACAGCGATGAGCAGTTCTTC
CDR3: CASSSYSDEQFF

size: .
J: TRBJ2-5
D: .
V: TRBV5-1
DNA: TGCGCCAGCAGCTTGACAGGAGGGCCAGGAGAGACCCAGTACTTC
CDR3: CASSLTGGPGETQYF

size: few
J: TRBJ1-2
D: TRBD1
V: TRBV5-1
DNA: TGCGCCAGCAGCTTGGAGGACAGGGTGCATGGCTACACCTTC
CDR3: CASSLEDRVHGYTF

size: few
J: TRBJ2-1
D: TRBD2
V: TRBV5-4
DNA: TGTGCCAGCAGCCCCGGGACTAGCTATGAGCAGTTCTTC
CDR3: CASSPGTSYEQFF

size: few
J: TRBJ1-1
D: TRBD1
V: TRBV5-1
DNA: TGCGCCAGCAGCGTGACAGGGAGGGCCACTGAAGCTTTCTTT
CDR3: CASSVTGRATEAFF

size: many
J: TRBJ2-5
D: .
V: TRBV29-1
DNA: TGCAGCGTTGAAACGGGGCAAGAGACCCAGTACTTC
CDR3: CSVETGQETQYF

size: few
J: TRBJ2-1
D: TRBD1
V: TRBV18
DNA: TGTGCCAGCTCACCATTGGCCCGGGACAGCGCATGGATCCCCTCCAATGAGCAGTTCTTC
CDR3: CASSPLARDSAWIPSNEQFF

size: few
J: TRBJ1-2
D: .
V: TRBV20-1
DNA: TGCAGTGCTATCTCTGGGGCAGTTGGCTACACCTTC
CDR3: CSAISGAVGYTF

size: .
J: TRBJ1-2
D: .
V: TRBV5-1
DNA: TGCGCCAGCAGCCGGCGGGGCAGAACTAACTATGGCTACACCTTC
CDR3: CASSRRGRTNYGYTF

size: few
J: TRBJ2-1
D: TRBD2
V: TRBV7-9
DNA: TGTGCCAGCAGCGCGGGACTAGCGAGAACCAATGAGCAGTTCTTC
CDR3: CASSAGLARTNEQFF

size: few
J: TRBJ1-6
D: .
V: TRBV20-1
DNA: TGCAGTGCTAGAGATATGGTTTCACCCCTCCACTTT
CDR3: CSARDMVSPLHF

size: many
J: TRBJ2-7
D: TRBD2
V: TRBV20-1
DNA: TGCAGTGCTAGAGGGACTAGCAATAACGAGCAGTACTTC
CDR3: CSARGTSNNEQYF

size: few
J: TRBJ2-2
D: .
V: TRBV4-2
DNA: TGTGCCAGCAGCCAAGACCGCGTGAGCACCGGGGAGCTGTTTTTT
CDR3: CASSQDRVSTGELFF

size: many
J: TRBJ1-2
D: .
V: TRBV10-3
DNA: TGTGCCATCAGCGCGGACGGAGGCTACACCTTC
CDR3: CAISADGGYTF

size: few
J: TRBJ1-2
D: .
V: TRBV28
DNA: TGTGCCAGCAGTTTGGAGGGAATATATGGCTACACCTTC
CDR3: CASSLEGIYGYTF